The 8 T cell receptor beta chains in this list originate from one sample, sequenced in a study of shared clonotypes between healthy human individuals. Profiled with immunoSEQ multiplex PCR; TCRdb holds only in-frame clones, not every one. Here the sample spans about 2.5 million clones, less than 95% being singletons. The sequencing sample was made of naive CD4+ T cells from PBMCs. Stated subset: CD45RA+ positively selected. These receptors were taken from a man younger than 35 in good health. Some clones in this sample may be carry-over from other donors' samples.

V gene TRBV5-4 combines with J gene TRBJ2-7; TRBD1 matches 12 bases. CDR1 is SGHNT, CDR2 YYREEE, per germline (reference sequence). CDR3 length equals 15 residues. Trimming cost V 4 bases and J 4 bases; bases outside gene matches: 6. The CDR3 region has the DNA TGTGCCAGCAGCCACCCGGGACAGGGGGCTTACGAGCAGTACTTC. Translating it yields CASSHPGQGAYEQYF.

The chain couples TRBV5-1 to TRBJ2-5; D is uncertain. The CDR3 sequence is 16 residues long. V lost 1 base and J 4 bases, leaving 17 bases between the germline ends. Germline lookup yields CDR1 SGHRS and CDR2 YFSETQ. Here the CDR3 DNA reads TGCGCCAGCAGCTTGATGGTCCCCCGGGTTGGAGAGACCCAGTACTTC. Translated, it gives CASSLMVPRVGETQYF. Using reference TRBV5-1 and TRBJ2-5 for the parts outside the CDR3, the full variable domain is KAGVTQTPRYLIKTRGQQVTLSCSPISGHRSVSWYQQTPGQGLQFLFEYFSETQRNKGNFPGRFSGRQFSNSRSEMNVSTLELGDSALYLCASSLMVPRVGETQYFGPGTRLLVL.

This clone was detected only once. The J gene is TRBJ2-7, the V gene TRBV5-1, with D maybe TRBD1 (6 bases). Trimming cost V 6 bases and J 2 bases, with 15 bases left between them. The CDR3 sequence is 14 residues long. Germline values: CDR1 SGHRS, CDR2 YFSETQ. The CDR3 DNA follows: TGCGCCAGCAATCGTGGGCAGGGGACCTACGAGCAGTACTTC. Amino acids: CASNRGQGTYEQYF.

For this clone: The same CDR3 also results from other DNA sequences found in this sample. The chain is built from TRBV28 and TRBJ1-5, with D possibly being TRBD1 (5 bases). The germline gives CDR1 MDHEN, CDR2 SYDVKM. This CDR3 has 14 residues. V was cut by 2 bases and J by 6 bases, with 11 bases left in between. The CDR3 DNA is TGTGCCAGCAGTTTACCAGGGTCTGGTCAGCCCCAGCATTTT. This encodes CASSLPGSGQPQHF.

The V gene is TRBV5-6, the J gene TRBJ2-2, with 7 bases fitting TRBD1. CDR3 length: 16 amino acids. V lost 6 bases, J lost 0 bases, and 8 bases stayed unmatched. CDR1 and CDR2 (germline): SGHDT, YYEEEE. The CDR3 spells CASTKRGQPNTGELFF. Written as DNA, the CDR3 is TGTGCCAGCACCAAACGGGGACAGCCGAACACCGGGGAGCTGTTTTTT.

The rearrangement uses TRBV27 and TRBJ2-3; 7 nucleotides align to TRBD2. The CDR3 has 15 amino acids. Germline lookup yields CDR1 MNHEY and CDR2 SMNVEV (reference sequence). V shed 0 bases and J 1 base; nucleotides not matched to a gene: 1. DNA of the CDR3: TGTGCCAGCAGTTTATCAACTAGCGGCACAGATACGCAGTATTTT. This encodes CASSLSTSGTDTQYF.

This chain joins TRBV6-1 and TRBJ1-2; D is unresolved. CDR1 is MNHNS and CDR2 is SASEGT in the germline V gene. This CDR3 has 13 residues. Trimming took off 6 bases at V and 5 bases at J, with 13 bases between the two ends. In DNA, the CDR3 is TGTGCCAGCAGGGAGACTGCCACTTATGGCTACACCTTC. This codes for CASRETATYGYTF.

This clone has a single count. The chain carries TRBV27 and TRBJ1-1; D ambiguous. V was shortened by 1 base and J by 4 bases, with 10 bases between the two germline ends. The CDR3 length is 14 residues. From germline, CDR1 is MNHEY and CDR2 SMNVEV (reference sequence). In DNA form, the CDR3 reads TGTGCCAGCAGTTTATATGGTTTCGGCACTGAAGCTTTCTTT. This translates into CASSLYGFGTEAFF.